The clone carrying this T cell receptor beta chain occurred many times. Its antigen is still unknown. The data originate from a study of CD8 T cells in ankylosing spondylitis. Study-wide results and caveats: The study identified a TCR beta motif of under ten highly homologous variants that appeared characteristic of ankylosing spondylitis blood. The disease-linked clones had a CD8+ phenotype and low blood frequencies. In synovial fluid and blood from reactive arthritis, some motif variants were previously reported.

As the method for making TCR beta libraries, quantitative 5'-RACE with molecular barcodes was used. In TCRdb, the 5' RACE reads were re-called with MiXCR into one record per CDR3 protein. Here the sample spans approximately 540,000 distinct CDR3 sequences, over 9.5% being singletons. This TCR came from a male donor with ankylosing spondylitis. The specimen was blood, either unsorted or a sorted T cell fraction (not recorded which).

The CDR3, as DNA: TGCGCCAGCAGCTTAATCGCCGGGACAGGTAACAATGAGCAGTTCTTC. It translates to CASSLIAGTGNNEQFF. The chain carries TRBV5-1 and TRBJ2-1, with 8 bases matching TRBD1. The V segment lost 2 bases and the J segment 5 bases; nucleotides outside the gene matches: 9. The CDR3 is 16 residues long. CDR1 and CDR2 from the germline V gene are SGHRS and YFSETQ.